Listed here are 20 T cell receptor beta chains from one sample, sequenced in a study of vaccination and CD4 T cells after COVID-19. For these TCRs, the target antigens are not known. Indicated time point: late sampling 161 to 241 days after vaccination in a few convalescent patients. Sample treatment: approximately 9-day PBMC culture with coronavirus spike peptide pools or control peptides (ViraFEST assay). Researchers used the Oncomine TCR Beta short-read assay to sequence DNA from cultured CD4+ T cells. TCRdb processed the PCR reads anew with MiXCR; each CDR3 protein has one entry. The data contain fewer than 30,000 distinct CDR3 sequences, 25% to 35% of them singletons. Sequencing was performed on CD4+ T cells from blood, cultured in vitro, taken about 7 months after SARS-CoV-2 vaccination. Receptor source: a human donor who had recovered from COVID-19.

The CDR3 coding sequence is TGTGCCAGCAGTTGGGCTAGCGGGGGCACAGATACGCAGTATTTT. Translation gives CASSWASGGTDTQYF. The V and J genes are TRBV12-3 or TRBV12-4 and TRBJ2-3; 9 nucleotides align to TRBD2. The J segment lost 1 base and the V segment lost 4 bases, leaving 3 bases of the junction unmatched. This CDR3 spans 15 amino acids.

The chain recombines TRBV20-1 with TRBJ2-7, with 9 positions matching TRBD2. Looked up from germline, CDR1 is DFQATT and CDR2 is SNEGSKA (reference sequence). V trimming: 3 bases; J trimming: 3 bases; junction bases outside the gene matches: 6. The CDR3 runs 14 residues. The CDR3 DNA sequence: TGCAGTGCTAGGGGGGCGGGAGGGAGCTACGAGCAGTACTTC. Its protein is CSARGAGGSYEQYF.

A remark on this clonotype: One end of the junction varies from germline; a read error may be responsible. The chain carries TRBV14 and TRBJ2-7; a possible D gene is TRBD1 (5 bases). The CDR3 covers 18 residues. Germline assignment: CDR1 SGHDN and CDR2 FVKESK. CDR3 region: CARSRSSAGIVWYYEQYF. As DNA, the CDR3 is TGTGCCAGAAGCCGTAGTAGTGCAGGGATCGTATGGTACTACGAGCAGTACTTC.

This clonotype has only a few counts. CDR3 loop: CSASLAGAGGSDTQYF. The DNA of the CDR3 is TGCAGTGCTAGTTTAGCGGGAGCTGGGGGCTCAGATACGCAGTATTTT. The chain links TRBV20-1 to TRBJ2-3; 9 bases are shared with TRBD2. Germline assignment: CDR1 DFQATT and CDR2 SNEGSKA (reference sequence). J gave up 4 bases and V 3 bases, and 11 bases lay outside the gene matches. The CDR3 covers 16 residues.

This clonotype was counted ten times or more. The chain carries TRBV7-2 and TRBJ1-6; 8 bases map to TRBD1. CDR1 and CDR2 (germline): SGHTA, FQGNSA. J was trimmed by 9 bases and V by 4 bases; bases with no gene match: 5. The CDR3 is made up of 14 amino acids. CDR3 in DNA: TGTGCCAGCAGCTCCAGGGGGCAAGGTTCACCCCTCCACTTT. This sequence encodes CASSSRGQGSPLHF.

The chain couples TRBV20-1 to TRBJ2-3; tentatively, D is TRBD1 or TRBD2 (5 bases each). V gave up 2 bases and J gave up 0 bases, with 21 bases separating them. CDR3 length equals 18 residues. CDR1 and CDR2 (germline): DFQATT, SNEGSKA (reference sequence). CDR3 residues: CSARNSFGTRGSTDTQYF. The CDR3 DNA follows: TGCAGTGCTAGAAATTCGTTCGGGACGAGAGGTAGCACAGATACGCAGTATTTT.

The gene calls are TRBV6-5 and TRBJ2-2; a weak D match, TRBD1 (6 bases). Germline CDR1 MNHEY, CDR2 SVGAGI. Trimming cost V 1 base and J 6 bases, with 9 bases left between them. The CDR3 is 14 residues long. The CDR3 is CASSYYRDAGELFF. DNA for the CDR3: TGTGCCAGCAGTTACTACAGGGACGCCGGGGAGCTGTTTTTT.

This clonotype was detected a few times. The chain uses TRBV20-1 and TRBJ2-1; either TRBD1 or TRBD2 may fit D (5 bases each). Trimming removed 6 bases at V and 4 bases at J, with 16 bases between. Germline V CDR1 and CDR2: DFQATT, SNEGSKA (reference sequence). There are 14 residues in the CDR3. The CDR3 loop reads CSAAGTTKYNEQFF. CDR3 bases: TGCAGTGCAGCCGGGACCACAAAGTACAATGAGCAGTTCTTC.

This clonotype was observed a handful of times. The gene calls are TRBV20-1 and TRBJ2-5; D unresolved. Per germline, CDR1 DFQATT and CDR2 SNEGSKA (reference sequence). The length of the CDR3 is 12 residues. Trimming shortened V by 5 bases and J by 0 bases, and 7 bases separated the two germline ends. CDR3 DNA: TGCAGTGCTTCGACGGACCAAGAGACCCAGTACTTC. Its protein is CSASTDQETQYF.

This clonotype was seen more than once but under ten times. V gene TRBV20-1 combines with J gene TRBJ1-2; perhaps TRBD1 as D (6 bases). The germline V gene has CDR1 DFQATT and CDR2 SNEGSKA (reference sequence). V was clipped by 2 bases and J by 7 bases, with 17 bases between them. The CDR3 totals 14 residues. In DNA form, the CDR3 reads TGCAGTGCTAGACATACACAGGGTGGGATTGGCTACACCTTC. Encoded protein: CSARHTQGGIGYTF.

This chain connects TRBV20-1 to TRBJ2-7, with 9 positions matching TRBD2. Per germline, CDR1 DFQATT and CDR2 SNEGSKA (reference sequence). With V trimmed by 4 bases and J by 7 bases, 14 bases remained unmatched. The CDR3 consists of 15 residues. The DNA for the CDR3 is TGCAGTGCTAATAGCGGGAGAGGCGCCTACAATGAGCAGTACTTC. Translating it yields CSANSGRGAYNEQYF.

The chain links TRBV7-2 to TRBJ1-6, with D perhaps TRBD1 (6 bases). V lost 2 bases and J lost 5, with 13 bases in between. This CDR3 region has 16 residues. Germline CDR1 SGHTA, CDR2 FQGNSA. CDR3 sequence reads: CASSLQGSGNNSPLHF. The CDR3 DNA sequence: TGTGCCAGCAGCTTACAGGGGTCGGGGAATAATTCACCCCTCCACTTT.

This clonotype came up a few times. The chain has TRBV27 and TRBJ2-5; 9 bases are a match to TRBD2. The CDR3 contains 15 residues. V lost 2 bases and J lost 5; bases outside the gene matches: 6. Germline lookup yields CDR1 MNHEY and CDR2 SMNVEV (reference sequence). The CDR3 spells CASSLRSGSGETQYF. DNA for the CDR3: TGTGCCAGCAGTTTACGTAGCGGGAGCGGGGAGACCCAGTACTTC.

This clonotype was counted only a few times. It may be a read error: a sequence one base away is much more abundant. The chain links TRBV28 to TRBJ2-3, with D hard to call. Germline assignment: CDR1 MDHEN and CDR2 SYDVKM. The CDR3 loop spans 11 amino acids. V lost 6 bases, J lost 2 bases, and 3 bases lay in between. CDR3 sequence: CASSFTDTQYF. The CDR3 coding sequence is TGTGCCAGCAGCTTCACAGATACGCAGTATTTT.

CDR3 protein: CASSLERQPQHF. CDR3 DNA: TGTGCCAGCAGTTTAGAAAGGCAGCCCCAGCATTTT. The rearrangement joins TRBV28 to TRBJ1-5; D is unclear. This CDR3 region has 12 residues. The germline gives CDR1 MDHEN, CDR2 SYDVKM. Trimming took 2 bases from V and 7 from J, leaving 6 bases between them.

The J gene is TRBJ1-5, the V gene TRBV4-1, with D unclear. From germline, CDR1 is MGHRA and CDR2 YSYEKL. This CDR3 spans 13 amino acids. V was pared by 2 bases and J by 6 bases, with 8 bases between. The CDR3 DNA sequence: TGCGCCAGCAGCCAATCTACAGTTCAGCCCCAGCATTTT. Its translation is CASSQSTVQPQHF.

Judged by abundance, this clonotype is medium-sized. The J gene is TRBJ2-1, the V gene TRBV7-8; D perhaps matches TRBD1 (5 bases). Trimming removed 5 bases at V and 7 bases at J, with 6 bases between. The CDR3 is 11 amino acids. Germline CDR1 reads SGHVS; CDR2 reads FQNEAQ. The DNA for the CDR3 is TGTGCCAGCAGCGACAGAAATGAGCAGTTCTTC. Protein sequence: CASSDRNEQFF.

This clonotype has ten or more counts. J is TRBJ1-5 and V is TRBV7-8; 8 bases align to TRBD1. CDR3 length: 15 amino acids. The trim removed 5 bases at V and 2 bases at J, leaving 5 bases unmatched. Germline V gene lookup returns CDR1 SGHVS and CDR2 FQNEAQ. In nucleotides, the CDR3 is TGTGCCAGCAGCCCGGTGGGACAGGGCAATCAGCCCCAGCATTTT. Translating it yields CASSPVGQGNQPQHF.

This clonotype is categorized as medium-sized (0.01 to 0.1%). The CDR3 spells CATSDGAKETQYF. CDR3 nucleotide sequence: TGTGCCACCAGTGACGGGGCTAAAGAGACCCAGTACTTC. The rearrangement links TRBV24-1 to TRBJ2-5, with D perhaps matching TRBD1 or TRBD2 (5 bases each). Deletions cut 4 bases from V and 3 bases from J, with 8 bases between. Per germline, CDR1 KGHDR and CDR2 SFDVKD. The CDR3 is 13 amino acids.

This clonotype was found a few times. The rearrangement joins TRBV11-1 to TRBJ2-3; 9 nucleotides agree with TRBD1. J lost 4 bases, V lost 5 bases, and 7 bases had no gene match. The CDR3 runs 15 residues. Germline values: CDR1 SGHAT, CDR2 FQDESV (reference sequence). The CDR3: CASSRRDREADTQYF. DNA of the CDR3: TGTGCCAGCAGCCGCCGGGACAGGGAGGCAGATACGCAGTATTTT.